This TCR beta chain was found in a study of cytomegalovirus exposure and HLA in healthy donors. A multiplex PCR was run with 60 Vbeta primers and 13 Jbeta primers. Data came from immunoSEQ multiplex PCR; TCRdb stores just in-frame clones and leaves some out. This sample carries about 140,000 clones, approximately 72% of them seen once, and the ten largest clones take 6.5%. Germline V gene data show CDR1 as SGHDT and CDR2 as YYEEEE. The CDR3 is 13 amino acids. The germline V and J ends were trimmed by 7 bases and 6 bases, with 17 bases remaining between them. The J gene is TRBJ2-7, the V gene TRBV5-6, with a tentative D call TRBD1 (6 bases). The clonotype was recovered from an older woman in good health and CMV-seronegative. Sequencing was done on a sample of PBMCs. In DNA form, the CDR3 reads TGTGCCAGCCAACTCCAGGGGTTCGGCGAGCAGTACTTC. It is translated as CASQLQGFGEQYF.